A single sample gave rise to the 23 T cell receptor beta chains below, sequenced in a study of control samples from healthy donors and cancer patients. Clones were sequenced by immunoSEQ multiplex PCR, and TCRdb holds only the in-frame ones, with some missing. The table shows 100,000 to 150,000 clones, with around 87% occurring only once. The sample taken for sequencing was blood. The receptors come from a man aged 55 to 70 in good health.

This clone was counted a single time. CDR3 coding DNA: TGTGCCAGCTCAGGGCCGGGAGGAAGGAACACTGAAGCTTTCTTT. This gives the protein CASSGPGGRNTEAFF. J is TRBJ1-1 and V is TRBV18, with no clear D. Germline V gives CDR1 KGHSH, CDR2 LQKENI. This CDR3 has 15 residues. The germline V and J ends were trimmed by 5 bases and 1 base, with 14 bases remaining between them.

J is TRBJ1-6 and V is TRBV6-1; D unclear. V was cut by 3 bases and J by 3 bases, with 6 bases left in between. Germline loops: CDR1 MNHNS, CDR2 SASEGT. The CDR3 is 14 residues long. The CDR3 sequence: CASSDGFYNSPLHF. The CDR3 coding sequence is TGTGCCAGCAGTGACGGTTTCTATAATTCACCCCTCCACTTT.

This clone was seen once. The chain's CDR3 is CASSRPTNEKLFF. The CDR3 nucleotides are TGTGCCAGCAGCCGGCCAACTAATGAAAAACTGTTTTTT. The chain combines TRBV14 with TRBJ1-4; D remains unclear. Germline values: CDR1 SGHDN, CDR2 FVKESK. CDR3 length: 13 residues. V was cut by 4 bases and J by 0 bases, with 3 bases left in between.

The rearrangement uses TRBV28 and TRBJ2-3; the match to TRBD1 covers 10 bases. V shed 4 bases and J 3 bases; nucleotides not matched to a gene: 4. The length of the CDR3 is 15 residues. Germline V gives CDR1 MDHEN, CDR2 SYDVKM. As DNA, the CDR3 is TGTGCCAGCAGTTGGACAGGGGGTAGAACAGATACGCAGTATTTT. Its translation: CASSWTGGRTDTQYF.

This chain uses TRBV5-1 with TRBJ1-4; 8 bases fit TRBD1. CDR1 is SGHRS and CDR2 is YFSETQ in the germline V gene. The CDR3 runs 16 residues. V shed 3 bases and J 8 bases; nucleotides not matched to a gene: 12. DNA for the CDR3: TGCGCCAGCAGCTGGACTTCAGGGGGCGGAGGGGAAAAACTGTTTTTT. Protein sequence: CASSWTSGGGGEKLFF. The complete variable domain, with remaining parts taken from reference TRBV5-1 and TRBJ1-4, reads KAGVTQTPRYLIKTRGQQVTLSCSPISGHRSVSWYQQTPGQGLQFLFEYFSETQRNKGNFPGRFSGRQFSNSRSEMNVSTLELGDSALYLCASSWTSGGGGEKLFFGSGTQLSVL.

This chain uses TRBV5-5 with TRBJ2-1; the match to TRBD2 covers 11 bases. V shed 6 bases and J 6 bases; nucleotides not matched to a gene: 8. This CDR3 contains 15 residues. The germline gives CDR1 SGHKS, CDR2 YYEKEE (reference sequence). For the CDR3, the DNA is TGTGCCAGCAACCACGTAGCGGGGGGGATCAATGAGCAGTTCTTC. Translating gives CASNHVAGGINEQFF.

This chain links TRBV7-9 with TRBJ1-6; D is possibly TRBD1 (6 bases). This CDR3 comprises 13 residues. The V end lost 5 bases, the J end lost 8 bases, and 10 bases lay between the germline ends. CDR1 is SEHNR and CDR2 is FQNEAQ in the germline V gene (reference sequence). The CDR3 protein is CASSTGQYSPLHF. CDR3 in DNA: TGTGCCAGCAGCACCGGACAGTATTCACCCCTCCACTTT.

The J gene is TRBJ1-1, the V gene TRBV9; 8 bases match TRBD1. From germline, CDR1 is SGDLS and CDR2 YYNGEE. The CDR3 totals 15 residues. Germline trimming cut 2 bases from V and 4 bases from J; bases unmatched to any gene: 7. CDR3 loop: CASSVQGASGTEAFF. CDR3 DNA: TGTGCCAGCAGCGTCCAGGGGGCTAGTGGCACTGAAGCTTTCTTT.

The genes are TRBV10-2 and TRBJ2-7, with 11 bases matching TRBD1. The CDR3 sequence is 18 residues long. Germline CDR1 WSHSY, CDR2 SAAADI. Trimming at V came to 5 bases and at J to 2 bases, leaving 14 bases not matched to a gene. The CDR3 loop is CASSRTGGGDGGTYEQYF. DNA of the CDR3: TGCGCCAGCAGTAGGACAGGGGGCGGCGATGGGGGGACCTACGAGCAGTACTTC.

The chain has TRBV6-5 and TRBJ1-3, with 7 bases matching TRBD1. V lost 0 bases to trimming and J lost 7 bases; unmatched junction nucleotides: 0. The germline CDR1 and CDR2 sequences are MNHEY and SVGAGI. The CDR3 length is 13 residues. The CDR3 DNA sequence: TGTGCCAGCAGTTACTCGACAGGGAACACCATATATTTT. Translating gives CASSYSTGNTIYF.

This chain uses TRBV4-1 with TRBJ2-2, with D unresolved. Germline V gives CDR1 MGHRA, CDR2 YSYEKL. Trimming cost V 4 bases and J 7 bases, with 10 bases left between them. The CDR3 consists of 13 residues. The CDR3 is CASSPLESGELFF. The CDR3 DNA is TGCGCCAGCAGCCCCCTGGAAAGCGGGGAGCTGTTTTTT.

This chain joins TRBV7-9 and TRBJ2-5, with D possibly matching TRBD1 (6 bases). CDR3 length equals 13 residues. Germline-derived CDR1 and CDR2 are SEHNR and FQNEAQ (reference sequence). V was clipped by 5 bases and J by 5 bases, with 12 bases between them. The CDR3 bases are TGTGCCAGCAGCCCCGGACAGATCGAGACCCAGTACTTC. Its translation is CASSPGQIETQYF.

Concerning this clone: Other DNA sequences in this specimen translate into the identical CDR3. J is TRBJ2-7 and V is TRBV28; D is uncertain. The CDR3 is 12 residues long. The V end lost 2 bases, the J end lost 2 bases, and 4 bases lay between the germline ends. Germline V gives CDR1 MDHEN, CDR2 SYDVKM. CDR3 nucleotide sequence: TGTGCCAGCAGTTTAACGGCCTACGAGCAGTACTTC. It yields the protein CASSLTAYEQYF.

The chain combines TRBV28 with TRBJ2-5; TRBD2 might be the D (5 bases). Germline CDR1 reads MDHEN; CDR2 reads SYDVKM. CDR3 length: 14 amino acids. Trimming shortened V by 2 bases and J by 4 bases, and 11 bases separated the two germline ends. The CDR3 bases are TGTGCCAGCAGTTTAACCCCGGGAAGAGAGACCCAGTACTTC. Protein sequence: CASSLTPGRETQYF.

This chain connects TRBV25-1 to TRBJ1-2; TRBD1 might be the D (5 bases). Germline-derived CDR1 and CDR2 are MGHDK and SYGVNS. V was clipped by 5 bases and J by 7 bases, with 8 bases between them. The CDR3 sequence is 11 residues long. CDR3 in amino acids: CASSRGGGYTF. CDR3 bases: TGTGCCAGCAGTAGGGGAGGTGGCTACACCTTC.

This clone has only one observation. This chain connects TRBV19 to TRBJ2-5, with 7 bases that match TRBD1. The junction had 7 bases not matched to a gene; V was cut back by 6 bases and J by 3 bases. The CDR3 runs 14 residues. Looked up from germline, CDR1 is LNHDA and CDR2 is SQIVND (reference sequence). CDR3 DNA sequence: TGTGCCAGTAGGGGTGGGACAGCCGAAGAGACCCAGTACTTC. Amino acids: CASRGGTAEETQYF. The full variable domain, in which reference TRBV19 and TRBJ2-5 provide the parts outside the CDR3, is DGGITQSPKYLFRKEGQNVTLSCEQNLNHDAMYWYRQDPGQGLRLIYYSQIVNDFQKGDIAEGYSVSREKKESFPLTVTSAQKNPTAFYLCASRGGTAEETQYFGPGTRLLVL.

The rearrangement uses TRBV5-1 and TRBJ1-3; no clear D. Germline values: CDR1 SGHRS, CDR2 YFSETQ. There are 14 residues in the CDR3. V gave up 0 bases and J gave up 0 bases, with 4 bases separating them. CDR3 DNA sequence: TGCGCCAGCAGCTTGGGAATCTCTGGAAACACCATATATTTT. Residues: CASSLGISGNTIYF.

The chain joins TRBV10-2 to TRBJ1-6; 9 positions match TRBD1. CDR1 and CDR2 (germline): WSHSY, SAAADI. The length of the CDR3 is 16 residues. V gave up 3 bases and J gave up 8 bases; unmatched junction bases: 8. The CDR3 is CASSDPMTGGHSPLHF. The DNA of the CDR3 is TGCGCCAGCAGTGACCCTATGACAGGGGGTCATTCACCCCTCCACTTT.

DNA of the CDR3: TGTGCCAGCAGCGTAGAAGCGGGGGTACAAAATACGCAGTATTTT. Its protein is CASSVEAGVQNTQYF. The J gene is TRBJ2-3, the V gene TRBV9, with 8 bases aligning to TRBD2. CDR3 size: 15 residues. The trim removed 0 bases at V and 7 bases at J, leaving 7 bases unmatched. Germline CDR1 is SGDLS and CDR2 is YYNGEE.

This rearrangement joins TRBV9 to TRBJ2-3; D possibly corresponds to TRBD1 (5 bases). The length of the CDR3 is 15 residues. In germline, CDR1 is SGDLS, CDR2 YYNGEE. Deletions cut 0 bases from V and 1 base from J, with 9 bases between. CDR3 DNA sequence: TGTGCCAGCAGCGTAGCAGGGTTGGGCACAGATACGCAGTATTTT. It specifies CASSVAGLGTDTQYF.

The chain joins TRBV28 to TRBJ2-2; D is ambiguous. Trimming left V 6 bases short and J 5 bases short, with 7 bases between. Germline CDR1 MDHEN, CDR2 SYDVKM. The CDR3 covers 12 residues. Written as DNA, the CDR3 is TGTGCCAGCAGCTCAGTTACCGGGGAGCTGTTTTTT. It translates to CASSSVTGELFF. Looking up the rest from reference TRBV28 and TRBJ2-2 gives the full variable domain: DVKVTQSSRYLVKRTGEKVFLECVQDMDHENMFWYRQDPGLGLRLIYFSYDVKMKEKGDIPEGYSVSREKKERFSLILESASTNQTSMYLCASSSVTGELFFGEGSRLTVL.

This sequence joins TRBV7-9 and TRBJ1-2; the D gene is possibly TRBD1 (6 bases). The CDR3 totals 13 residues. Germline loops: CDR1 SEHNR, CDR2 FQNEAQ (reference sequence). Trimming removed 5 bases from V and 7 bases from J, with 14 bases in between. CDR3 DNA: TGTGCCAGCAGCCTCGGGACACCCTCTGGCTACACCTTC. Amino acids: CASSLGTPSGYTF.

V usage is TRBV4-1 and J usage is TRBJ2-2; D is perhaps TRBD2 (5 bases). The CDR3 covers 14 residues. Germline assignment: CDR1 MGHRA and CDR2 YSYEKL. Trimming removed 2 bases from V and 6 bases from J, with 10 bases in between. The CDR3: CASSQPRTSGELFF. For the CDR3, the DNA is TGCGCCAGCAGCCAACCTAGGACTTCCGGGGAGCTGTTTTTT.